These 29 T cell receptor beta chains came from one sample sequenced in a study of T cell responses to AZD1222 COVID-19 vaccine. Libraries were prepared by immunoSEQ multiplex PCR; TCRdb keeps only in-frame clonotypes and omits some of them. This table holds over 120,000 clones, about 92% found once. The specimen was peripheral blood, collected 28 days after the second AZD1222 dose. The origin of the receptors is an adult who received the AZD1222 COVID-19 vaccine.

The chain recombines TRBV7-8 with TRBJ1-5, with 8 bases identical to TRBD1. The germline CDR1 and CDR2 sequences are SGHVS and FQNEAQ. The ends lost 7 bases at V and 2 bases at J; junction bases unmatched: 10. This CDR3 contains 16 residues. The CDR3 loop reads CASTQGAVRGNQPQHF. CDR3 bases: TGTGCCAGCACCCAGGGGGCGGTGCGGGGCAATCAGCCCCAGCATTTT.

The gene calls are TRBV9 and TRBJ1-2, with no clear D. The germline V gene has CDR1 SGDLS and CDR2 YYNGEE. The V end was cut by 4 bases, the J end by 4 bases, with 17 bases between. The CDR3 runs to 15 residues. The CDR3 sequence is CASSHNARTRYGYTF. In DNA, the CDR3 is TGTGCCAGCAGCCATAACGCGCGGACTCGCTATGGCTACACCTTC.

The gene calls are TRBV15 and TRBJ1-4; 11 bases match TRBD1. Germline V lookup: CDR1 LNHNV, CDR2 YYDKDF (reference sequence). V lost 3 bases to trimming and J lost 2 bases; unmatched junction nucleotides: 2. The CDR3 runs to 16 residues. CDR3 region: CATSRDRGPTNEKLFF. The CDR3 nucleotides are TGTGCCACCAGCAGGGACAGGGGGCCTACTAATGAAAAACTGTTTTTT.

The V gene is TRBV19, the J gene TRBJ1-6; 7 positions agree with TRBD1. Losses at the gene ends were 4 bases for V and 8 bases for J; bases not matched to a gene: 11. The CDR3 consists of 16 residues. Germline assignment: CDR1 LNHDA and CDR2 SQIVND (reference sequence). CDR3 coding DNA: TGTGCCAGTAGTAGCCTCGGGACAGAGACTTATTCACCCCTCCACTTT. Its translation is CASSSLGTETYSPLHF.

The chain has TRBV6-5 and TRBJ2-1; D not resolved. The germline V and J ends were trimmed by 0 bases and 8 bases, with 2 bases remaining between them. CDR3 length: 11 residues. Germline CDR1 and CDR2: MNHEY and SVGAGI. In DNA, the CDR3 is TGTGCCAGCAGTTACTCAGATGAGCAGTTCTTC. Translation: CASSYSDEQFF.

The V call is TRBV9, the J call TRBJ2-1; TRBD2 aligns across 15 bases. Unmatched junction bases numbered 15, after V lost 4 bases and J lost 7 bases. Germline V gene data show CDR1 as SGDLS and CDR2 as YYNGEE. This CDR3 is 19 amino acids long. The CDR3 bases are TGTGCCAGCAGCCCCTCAGGGGGACTAGCGGGAGGTTCGGGGAATGAGCAGTTCTTC. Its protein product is CASSPSGGLAGGSGNEQFF.

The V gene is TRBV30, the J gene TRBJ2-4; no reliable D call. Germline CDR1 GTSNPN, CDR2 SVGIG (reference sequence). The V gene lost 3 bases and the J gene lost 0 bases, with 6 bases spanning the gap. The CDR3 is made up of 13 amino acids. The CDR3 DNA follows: TGTGCCTGGAGGCACTTAGCCAAAAACATTCAGTACTTC. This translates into CAWRHLAKNIQYF.

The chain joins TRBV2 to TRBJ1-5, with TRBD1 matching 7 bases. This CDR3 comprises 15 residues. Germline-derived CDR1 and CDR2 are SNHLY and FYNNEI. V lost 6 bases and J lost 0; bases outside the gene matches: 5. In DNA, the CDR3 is TGTGCCAGCAGCCCGACAGGGTTTAGCAATCAGCCCCAGCATTTT. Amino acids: CASSPTGFSNQPQHF.

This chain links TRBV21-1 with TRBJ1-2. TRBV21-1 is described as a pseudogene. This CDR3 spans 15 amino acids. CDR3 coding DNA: TGTGCCAGCAGCCTCACGTGCCCTGCTAACTATGGCTACACCTTC. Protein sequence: CASSLTCPANYGYTF.

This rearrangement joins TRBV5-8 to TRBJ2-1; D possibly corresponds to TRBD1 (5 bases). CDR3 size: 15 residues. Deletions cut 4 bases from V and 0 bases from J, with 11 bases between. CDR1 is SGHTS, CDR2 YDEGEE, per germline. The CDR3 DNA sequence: TGTGCCAGCAGCCCAGGGTGGAGCTCCTACAATGAGCAGTTCTTC. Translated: CASSPGWSSYNEQFF.

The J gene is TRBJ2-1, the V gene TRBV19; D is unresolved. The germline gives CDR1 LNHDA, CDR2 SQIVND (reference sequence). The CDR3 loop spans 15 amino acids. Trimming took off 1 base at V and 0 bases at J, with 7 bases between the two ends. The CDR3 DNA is TGTGCCAGTAGTATAGGAGTGGGCTCCTACAATGAGCAGTTCTTC. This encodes CASSIGVGSYNEQFF.

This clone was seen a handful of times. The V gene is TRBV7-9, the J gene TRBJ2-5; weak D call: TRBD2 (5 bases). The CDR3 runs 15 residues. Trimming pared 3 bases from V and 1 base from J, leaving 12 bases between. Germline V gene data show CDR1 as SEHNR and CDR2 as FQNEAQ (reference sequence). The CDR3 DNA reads TGTGCCAGCAGCTTTTTTGGGGAGACCCAAGAGACCCAGTACTTC. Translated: CASSFFGETQETQYF.

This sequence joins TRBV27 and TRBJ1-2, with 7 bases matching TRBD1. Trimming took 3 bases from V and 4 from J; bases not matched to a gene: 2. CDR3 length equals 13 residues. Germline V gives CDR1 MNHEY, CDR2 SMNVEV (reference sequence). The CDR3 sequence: CASSFRQGYGYTF. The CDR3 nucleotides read TGTGCCAGCAGTTTTAGACAGGGCTATGGCTACACCTTC.

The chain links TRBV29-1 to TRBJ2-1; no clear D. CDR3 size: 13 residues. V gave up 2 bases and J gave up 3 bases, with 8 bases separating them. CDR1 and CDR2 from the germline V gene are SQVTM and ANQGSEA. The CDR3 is CSVERIDYNEQFF. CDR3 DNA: TGCAGCGTTGAAAGAATAGACTACAATGAGCAGTTCTTC.

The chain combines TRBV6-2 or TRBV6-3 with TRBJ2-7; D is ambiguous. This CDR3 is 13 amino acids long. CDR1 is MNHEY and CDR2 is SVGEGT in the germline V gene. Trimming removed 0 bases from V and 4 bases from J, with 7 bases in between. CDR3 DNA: TGTGCCAGCAGTTACTCAAACTTGTACGAGCAGTACTTC. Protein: CASSYSNLYEQYF.

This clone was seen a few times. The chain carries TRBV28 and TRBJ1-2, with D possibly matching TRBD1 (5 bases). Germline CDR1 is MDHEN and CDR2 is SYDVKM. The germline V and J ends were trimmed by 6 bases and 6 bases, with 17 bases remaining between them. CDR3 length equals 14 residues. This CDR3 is CASSRTGPINGYTF. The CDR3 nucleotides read TGTGCCAGCAGCCGGACGGGACCGATCAATGGCTACACCTTC.

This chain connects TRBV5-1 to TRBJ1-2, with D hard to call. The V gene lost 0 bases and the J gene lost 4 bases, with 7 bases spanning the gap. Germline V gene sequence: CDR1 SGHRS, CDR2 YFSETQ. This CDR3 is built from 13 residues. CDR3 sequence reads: CASSLDRAYGYTF. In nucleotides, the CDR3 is TGCGCCAGCAGCTTGGATAGGGCCTATGGCTACACCTTC.

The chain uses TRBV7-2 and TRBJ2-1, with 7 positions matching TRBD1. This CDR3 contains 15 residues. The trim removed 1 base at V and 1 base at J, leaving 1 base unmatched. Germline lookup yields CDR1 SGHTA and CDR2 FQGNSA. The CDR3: CASSLEGASYNEQFF. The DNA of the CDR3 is TGTGCCAGCAGCTTAGAGGGGGCTTCCTACAATGAGCAGTTCTTC.

CDR3 in DNA: TGTGCCAGCAGGGTGACGGGGACAGGGGCCTACGAGCAGTACTTC. This translates into CASRVTGTGAYEQYF. J is TRBJ2-7 and V is TRBV28; 10 nucleotides align to TRBD1. Trimming took 6 bases from V and 2 from J; bases not matched to a gene: 7. The germline gives CDR1 MDHEN, CDR2 SYDVKM. The CDR3 length is 15 residues. Full variable domain (rest looked up from reference TRBV28 and TRBJ2-7): DVKVTQSSRYLVKRTGEKVFLECVQDMDHENMFWYRQDPGLGLRLIYFSYDVKMKEKGDIPEGYSVSREKKERFSLILESASTNQTSMYLCASRVTGTGAYEQYFGPGTRLTVT.

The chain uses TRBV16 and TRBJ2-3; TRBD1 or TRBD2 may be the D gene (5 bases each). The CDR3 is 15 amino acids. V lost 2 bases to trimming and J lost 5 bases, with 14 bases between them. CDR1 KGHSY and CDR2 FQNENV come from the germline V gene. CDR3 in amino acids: CASSQEGGHGDTQYF. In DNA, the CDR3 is TGTGCCAGCAGCCAAGAGGGTGGACACGGAGATACGCAGTATTTT.

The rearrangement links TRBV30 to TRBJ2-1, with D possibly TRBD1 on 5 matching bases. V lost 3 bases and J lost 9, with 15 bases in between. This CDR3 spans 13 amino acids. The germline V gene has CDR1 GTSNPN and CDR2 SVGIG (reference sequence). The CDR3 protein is CAWRIWLDSEQFF. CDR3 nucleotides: TGTGCCTGGAGAATTTGGCTCGACAGTGAGCAGTTCTTC.

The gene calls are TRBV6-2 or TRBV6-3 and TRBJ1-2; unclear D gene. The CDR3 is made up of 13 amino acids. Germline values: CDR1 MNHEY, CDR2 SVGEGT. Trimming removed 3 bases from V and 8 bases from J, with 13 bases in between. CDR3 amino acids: CASSYGRNGGYTF. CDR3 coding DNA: TGTGCCAGCAGTTATGGGAGAAACGGGGGCTACACCTTC.

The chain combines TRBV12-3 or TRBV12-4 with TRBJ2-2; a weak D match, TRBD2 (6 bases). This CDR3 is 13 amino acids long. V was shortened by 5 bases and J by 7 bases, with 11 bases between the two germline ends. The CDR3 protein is CASSGTGRGELFF. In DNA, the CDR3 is TGTGCCAGCAGTGGGACTGGTCGCGGGGAGCTGTTTTTT.

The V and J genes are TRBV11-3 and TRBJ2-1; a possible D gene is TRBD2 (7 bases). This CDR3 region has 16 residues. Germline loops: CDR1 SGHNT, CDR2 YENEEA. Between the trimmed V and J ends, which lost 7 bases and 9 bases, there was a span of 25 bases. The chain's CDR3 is CASNLLTGGGVGEQFF. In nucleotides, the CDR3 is TGTGCCAGCAACCTCCTGACAGGCGGGGGAGTAGGTGAGCAGTTCTTC.

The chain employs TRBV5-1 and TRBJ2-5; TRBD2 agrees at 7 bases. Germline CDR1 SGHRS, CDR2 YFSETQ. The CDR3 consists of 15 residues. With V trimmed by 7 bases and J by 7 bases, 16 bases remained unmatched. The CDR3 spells CASFPSGSGSGTQYF. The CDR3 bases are TGCGCCAGCTTCCCTAGCGGTTCTGGGTCGGGGACCCAGTACTTC. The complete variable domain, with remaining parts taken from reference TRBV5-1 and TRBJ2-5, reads KAGVTQTPRYLIKTRGQQVTLSCSPISGHRSVSWYQQTPGQGLQFLFEYFSETQRNKGNFPGRFSGRQFSNSRSEMNVSTLELGDSALYLCASFPSGSGSGTQYFGPGTRLLVL.

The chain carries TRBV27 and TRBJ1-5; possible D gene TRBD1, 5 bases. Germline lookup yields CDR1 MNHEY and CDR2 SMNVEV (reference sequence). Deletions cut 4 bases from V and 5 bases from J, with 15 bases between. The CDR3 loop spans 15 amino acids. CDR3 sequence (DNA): TGTGCCAGCAGTTCACCCGGGACTGGGGATCAGCCCCAGCATTTT. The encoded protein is CASSSPGTGDQPQHF.

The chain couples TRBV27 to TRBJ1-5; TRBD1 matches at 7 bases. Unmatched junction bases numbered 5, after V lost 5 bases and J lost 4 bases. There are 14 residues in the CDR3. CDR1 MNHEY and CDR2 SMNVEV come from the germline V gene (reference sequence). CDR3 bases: TGTGCCAGCAGTCCTACAGGGGTGAATCAGCCCCAGCATTTT. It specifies CASSPTGVNQPQHF.

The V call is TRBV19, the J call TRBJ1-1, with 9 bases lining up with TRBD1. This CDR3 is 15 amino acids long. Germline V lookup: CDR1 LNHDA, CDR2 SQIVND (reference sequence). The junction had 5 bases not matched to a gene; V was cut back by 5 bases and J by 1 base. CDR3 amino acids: CASSSRTGENTEAFF. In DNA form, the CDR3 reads TGTGCCAGTAGTTCTCGGACAGGGGAGAACACTGAAGCTTTCTTT.

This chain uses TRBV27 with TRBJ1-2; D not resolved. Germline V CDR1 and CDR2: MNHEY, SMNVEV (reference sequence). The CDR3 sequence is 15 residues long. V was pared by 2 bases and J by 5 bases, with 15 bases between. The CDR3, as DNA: TGTGCCAGCAGTTTAGTGCCTCGGACCTTATATGGCTACACCTTC. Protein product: CASSLVPRTLYGYTF.